The 24 T cell receptor beta chains below were found in one sample sequenced in a study of cytotoxic CD8 clonotypes in ibrutinib-treated CLL. The table came from immunoSEQ multiplex PCR; TCRdb's copy has only in-frame clones and leaves some out. This table has 150,000 to 200,000 clones, about 80% appearing once. The sample in question was PBMCs, obtained after 12 months of ibrutinib treatment. These receptors were obtained from a human donor with chronic lymphocytic leukemia.

The chain employs TRBV9 and TRBJ1-2, with unresolved D. Between the trimmed V and J ends, which lost 0 bases and 8 bases, there was a span of 8 bases. CDR1 is SGDLS, CDR2 YYNGEE, per germline. The CDR3 runs 12 residues. The CDR3 here is CASSVVIKGYTF. The CDR3 DNA sequence: TGTGCCAGCAGCGTAGTAATTAAAGGCTACACCTTC.

The V and J genes are TRBV28 and TRBJ2-6; a possible D gene is TRBD1 (5 bases). Deletions cut 8 bases from V and 0 bases from J, with 14 bases between. The CDR3 extends over 16 amino acids. CDR1 is MDHEN, CDR2 SYDVKM, per germline. The CDR3 sequence: CASDPGSSSGANVLTF. CDR3 coding DNA: TGTGCCAGCGATCCAGGGTCGAGCTCTGGGGCCAACGTCCTGACTTTC.

The DNA for the CDR3 is TGTGCCACCGGCCCCGAATGGGCGCAGTTCTTC. Translating gives CATGPEWAQFF. The chain joins TRBV28 to TRBJ2-1; D gene unclear. CDR1 is MDHEN and CDR2 is SYDVKM in the germline V gene. V was trimmed by 10 bases and J by 12 bases, leaving 16 bases between them. The length of the CDR3 is 11 residues.

The V call is TRBV28, the J call TRBJ2-7; D is ambiguous. The CDR3 is 12 residues long. The germline gives CDR1 MDHEN, CDR2 SYDVKM. With 4 bases removed from V and 3 bases from J, the gap between germline ends came to 7 bases. Written as DNA, the CDR3 is TGTGCCAGCAGTTCACCCCACTACGAGCAGTACTTC. It encodes CASSSPHYEQYF.

The CDR3: CASRYPGEGEQFF. CDR3 nucleotides: TGTGCCAGCCGGTATCCGGGGGAGGGTGAGCAGTTCTTC. V and J are TRBV19 and TRBJ2-1, with 7 bases fitting TRBD2. The CDR3 length is 13 residues. The junction had 11 bases not matched to a gene; V was cut back by 9 bases and J by 9 bases. CDR1 is LNHDA and CDR2 is SQIVND in the germline V gene (reference sequence).

The chain is built from TRBV7-2 and TRBJ2-7; tentative D call: TRBD1 (5 bases). Trimming shortened V by 3 bases and J by 8 bases, and 17 bases separated the two germline ends. This CDR3 is built from 14 residues. The germline CDR1 and CDR2 sequences are SGHTA and FQGNSA. The CDR3 here is CASSFDRDTTQQYF. DNA for the CDR3: TGTGCCAGCAGCTTCGACAGAGATACTACGCAGCAGTACTTC.

The V and J genes are TRBV7-6 and TRBJ1-1; possible D gene TRBD1, 6 bases. Germline CDR1 and CDR2: SGHVS and FNYEAQ. Trimming shortened V by 1 base and J by 2 bases, and 20 bases separated the two germline ends. The CDR3 has 18 residues. The CDR3 sequence: CASSLVAAGGAGNTEAFF. CDR3 nucleotide sequence: TGTGCCAGCAGCTTAGTCGCGGCCGGGGGGGCGGGAAACACTGAAGCTTTCTTT.

The V call is TRBV18, the J call TRBJ2-3; D is unresolved. The CDR3 is made up of 12 amino acids. Germline V gives CDR1 KGHSH, CDR2 LQKENI. Between the trimmed V and J ends, which lost 3 bases and 5 bases, there was a span of 6 bases. CDR3 DNA: TGTGCCAGCTCACCGAACAGAGATACGCAGTATTTT. It encodes CASSPNRDTQYF.

The chain couples TRBV7-2 to TRBJ1-2; D is possibly TRBD1 (5 bases). Germline assignment: CDR1 SGHTA and CDR2 FQGNSA. Trimming stripped 5 bases from V and 8 bases from J, with 24 bases between. This CDR3 region has 16 residues. CDR3 DNA sequence: TGTGCCAGCAGCGCCCGGGGTGGGCAGGGCACCGTCGGCTACACCTTC. Its translation: CASSARGGQGTVGYTF.

The chain has TRBV30 and TRBJ1-1; D gene ambiguous. The germline CDR1 and CDR2 sequences are GTSNPN and SVGIG (reference sequence). The CDR3 is made up of 12 amino acids. Trimming shortened V by 0 bases and J by 9 bases, and 11 bases separated the two germline ends. This CDR3 is CAWSVQQPKAFF. Written as DNA, the CDR3 is TGTGCCTGGAGTGTACAGCAACCGAAAGCTTTCTTT.

The V and J genes are TRBV11-3 and TRBJ2-1; 9 bases agree with TRBD2. The CDR3 loop spans 15 amino acids. Germline V gene sequence: CDR1 SGHNT, CDR2 YENEEA. V shed 4 bases, J shed 7 bases, and the junction held 8 bases outside the gene matches. The CDR3 sequence is CASSSSGIRGNEQFF. In nucleotides, the CDR3 is TGTGCCAGCAGCTCTAGCGGGATCCGGGGAAATGAGCAGTTCTTC.

The chain uses TRBV19 and TRBJ2-7; TRBD2 matches 7 bases. The V gene's germline CDR1 is LNHDA and CDR2 SQIVND (reference sequence). The V gene end was trimmed by 4 bases and the J gene end by 2 bases; junction bases not matched to a gene: 8. The CDR3 length is 15 residues. The CDR3 nucleotides are TGTGCCAGTAGTAGATTCTGGGGGGGGACCTACGAGCAGTACTTC. It codes for CASSRFWGGTYEQYF.

This chain links TRBV4-2 with TRBJ2-1, with 9 bases matching TRBD2. Losses at the gene ends were 0 bases for V and 8 bases for J; bases not matched to a gene: 11. The CDR3 spans 17 residues. Germline CDR1 LGHNA, CDR2 YNFKEQ. CDR3 protein: CASSQENSAGGVDEQFF. For the CDR3, the DNA is TGTGCCAGCAGCCAAGAGAACAGCGCGGGGGGGGTCGATGAGCAGTTCTTC.

The chain uses TRBV5-1 and TRBJ1-1; the D is unclear. Deletions cut 6 bases from V and 8 bases from J, with 20 bases between. CDR1 and CDR2 from the germline V gene are SGHRS and YFSETQ. This CDR3 is 14 amino acids long. CDR3 residues: CASTTDPGRTEAFF. The CDR3 DNA reads TGCGCCAGCACCACTGATCCCGGTCGGACGGAAGCTTTCTTT.

The chain combines TRBV5-6 with TRBJ1-5, with a possible D match to TRBD1 (5 bases). The CDR3 has 15 amino acids. V was trimmed by 5 bases and J by 7 bases, leaving 19 bases between them. Germline CDR1 and CDR2: SGHDT and YYEEEE. This CDR3 reads CASRLWGGGEQPQHF. The CDR3 region has the DNA TGTGCCAGCAGGCTCTGGGGTGGGGGAGAACAGCCCCAGCATTTT.

The chain links TRBV9 to TRBJ2-1, with D maybe TRBD2 (5 bases). The CDR3 has 13 amino acids. Looked up from germline, CDR1 is SGDLS and CDR2 is YYNGEE. V dropped 0 bases and J dropped 9 bases, with 10 bases sitting between them. CDR3 nucleotide sequence: TGTGCCAGCAGCGTAGAGAGAGGGATTGAGCAGTTCTTC. This translates into CASSVERGIEQFF.

The chain is built from TRBV5-4 and TRBJ1-2; unclear D gene. This CDR3 region has 14 residues. V shed 2 bases and J shed 8 bases, with 16 bases lying between them. CDR1 and CDR2 from the germline V gene are SGHNT and YYREEE (reference sequence). The CDR3, as DNA: TGTGCCAGCAGCTTAGAATTGCAGAGACCGGGCTACACCTTC. This encodes CASSLELQRPGYTF. Combining the CDR3 with reference TRBV5-4 and TRBJ1-2 gives the whole variable domain ETGVTQSPTHLIKTRGQQVTLRCSSQSGHNTVSWYQQALGQGPQFIFQYYREEENGRGNFPPRFSGLQFPNYSSELNVNALELDDSALYLCASSLELQRPGYTFGSGTRLTVV.

This chain connects TRBV18 to TRBJ2-7; 8 bases are shared with TRBD2. There are 14 residues in the CDR3. The germline V gene has CDR1 KGHSH and CDR2 LQKENI. The V and J ends lost 3 bases and 2 bases, in that order; junction bases with no gene match: 3. This chain's CDR3 is CASSPGGRPYEQYF. The CDR3 region has the DNA TGTGCCAGCTCACCGGGCGGGAGGCCCTACGAGCAGTACTTC.

This chain connects TRBV7-9 to TRBJ2-5, with 13 bases matching TRBD2. The germline V gene has CDR1 SEHNR and CDR2 FQNEAQ (reference sequence). V was pared by 7 bases and J by 4 bases, with 15 bases of the junction left unmatched. The CDR3 has 18 residues. The CDR3 sequence: CASILLGLAGPGVETQYF. CDR3 bases: TGTGCCAGCATCCTCCTGGGACTAGCGGGACCGGGGGTAGAGACCCAGTACTTC.

The V and J genes are TRBV4-1 and TRBJ1-5, with 8 bases lining up with TRBD1. This CDR3 spans 16 amino acids. The germline CDR1 and CDR2 sequences are MGHRA and YSYEKL. Unmatched junction bases numbered 13, after V lost 1 base and J lost 11 bases. CDR3 in amino acids: CASSQADRGFVPAQHF. The DNA for the CDR3 is TGCGCCAGCAGCCAAGCCGACAGGGGCTTCGTTCCGGCCCAGCATTTT.

This clone was detected once. The chain employs TRBV27 and TRBJ2-3; 9 bases map to TRBD2. J lost 8 bases, V lost 5 bases, and 17 bases had no gene match. Germline lookup yields CDR1 MNHEY and CDR2 SMNVEV (reference sequence). The CDR3 loop spans 17 amino acids. The CDR3 reads CASSPPIRLAGKVTQYF. The CDR3 nucleotides are TGTGCCAGCAGTCCGCCAATAAGGCTAGCGGGAAAGGTTACGCAGTATTTT.

The V and J genes are TRBV5-3 and TRBJ1-6; D is ambiguous. TRBV5-3 is given ORF status, its function remaining uncertain. This CDR3 is 16 amino acids long. V was shortened by 4 bases and J by 5 bases, with 16 bases between the two germline ends. The CDR3 nucleotides are TGTGCCAGAAGCCGTACACAAGGACTAAATAATTCACCCCTCCACTTT. Its protein product is CARSRTQGLNNSPLHF.

The rearrangement links TRBV28 to TRBJ1-2; 7 bases line up with TRBD1. Trimming took 6 bases from V and 4 from J; bases not matched to a gene: 8. Germline V gene sequence: CDR1 MDHEN, CDR2 SYDVKM. The CDR3 extends over 14 amino acids. CDR3 in DNA: TGTGCCAGCAGATCCACAGGGGCCCTCTATGGCTACACCTTC. The encoded protein is CASRSTGALYGYTF.

The chain joins TRBV5-6 to TRBJ1-5; TRBD1 matches at 9 bases. The germline V gene has CDR1 SGHDT and CDR2 YYEEEE. The CDR3 has 15 amino acids. V lost 0 bases and J lost 11; bases outside the gene matches: 9. Here the CDR3 reads CASSLGDRDQMAQHF. In DNA form, the CDR3 reads TGTGCCAGCAGCTTGGGGGACAGGGACCAAATGGCCCAGCATTTT.